These 27 T cell receptor beta chains originate from one sample sequenced in a study of T cells expressing NK-cell markers. TCRdb re-called the 5' RACE reads and shows each CDR3 protein once, DNA omitted. The sample features roughly 350,000 distinct CDR3 sequences, with around 5% in its top ten. The sequencing sample was made of blood T cells: a sorted CD56 or NKG2C T cell subset, CD4+ or CD8+ T cells, or bulk PBMC T cells (not recorded which). The receptors come from a man aged 18 to 69 in good health.

The rearrangement joins TRBV10-3 to TRBJ2-1; the D gene TCRdb calls, TRBD1, cannot be checked with no DNA. Germline loops: CDR1 ENHRY, CDR2 SYGVKD. The CDR3 totals 13 residues. This chain's CDR3 is CAISEWQGNEQFF.

The CDR3 sequence is CASSSGEYGNTIYF. The chain carries TRBV12-3 or TRBV12-4 and TRBJ1-3; the D gene TCRdb calls, TRBD1, cannot be checked with no DNA. This CDR3 region has 14 residues.

This sequence joins TRBV27 and TRBJ2-3; the TCRdb D gene call, TRBD2, has no DNA to confirm it. CDR1 is MNHEY, CDR2 SMNVEV, per germline (reference sequence). The CDR3 runs 17 residues. CDR3 sequence: CASSLKLAGGHADTQYF.

V and J are TRBV5-4 and TRBJ1-2; TCRdb lists TRBD1, though no DNA is available to test this call. Germline CDR1 reads SGHNT; CDR2 reads YYREEE (reference sequence). The CDR3 spans 14 residues. The CDR3 region is CASSLGGAEMGYTF.

The J gene is TRBJ2-1, the V gene TRBV4-1. This CDR3 is built from 12 residues. The germline V gene encodes CDR1 MGHRA and CDR2 YSYEKL. The CDR3 loop is CASSQDRNEQFF.

V is TRBV3-1 and J is TRBJ2-1; TCRdb returns TRBD1, unconfirmable since there is no DNA. Germline V gene data show CDR1 as LGHDT and CDR2 as YNNKEL (reference sequence). The CDR3 loop spans 17 amino acids. CDR3 sequence: CASSSTPRQGARSEQFF.

The chain joins TRBV12-3 or TRBV12-4 to TRBJ1-1; TCRdb lists TRBD1, though no DNA is available to test this call. This CDR3 comprises 14 residues. The CDR3 here is CASSRDRRGTEAFF.

This chain connects TRBV7-2 to TRBJ2-5. The CDR3 extends over 12 amino acids. Per germline, CDR1 SGHTA and CDR2 FQGNSA. The CDR3 here is CASSLVVETQYF.

This rearrangement joins TRBV7-8 to TRBJ2-1. The CDR3 has 15 amino acids. Germline assignment: CDR1 SGHVS and CDR2 FQNEAQ. The CDR3 region is CASSVSGKSYNEQFF.

The genes are TRBV20-1 and TRBJ2-3; the D call from TCRdb, TRBD1, cannot be confirmed without DNA. The CDR3 extends over 20 amino acids. Germline assignment: CDR1 DFQATT and CDR2 SNEGSKA (reference sequence). CDR3 in amino acids: CSARANGQGPFYSSTDTQYF.

The rearrangement links TRBV6-2 or TRBV6-3 to TRBJ2-5; TCRdb calls TRBD2, which cannot be checked without DNA. This CDR3 has 14 amino acids. The germline CDR1 and CDR2 sequences are MNHEY and SVGEGT. The CDR3: CASNDGGGHETQYF.

The chain uses TRBV12-3 or TRBV12-4 and TRBJ1-2; the D call of TRBD1 rests on TCRdb alone, since no DNA is present to check it. CDR3 size: 16 residues. CDR3 sequence reads: CASSFDRGPINYGYTF.

The genes are TRBV4-2 and TRBJ2-5; as DNA is missing, the TRBD1 call by TCRdb cannot be tested. This CDR3 spans 14 amino acids. The germline V gene encodes CDR1 LGHNA and CDR2 YNFKEQ. CDR3: CASSPSDGGETQYF.

The chain joins TRBV6-1 to TRBJ1-5; checking the TCRdb D call of TRBD1 is not possible without DNA. Germline CDR1 MNHNS, CDR2 SASEGT. The CDR3 is made up of 15 amino acids. The CDR3 sequence: CASRERQGTYQPQHF.

V is TRBV5-6 and J is TRBJ2-1. Germline CDR1 SGHDT, CDR2 YYEEEE. The CDR3 contains 13 residues. The CDR3 sequence is CASSRRPGNEQFF.

The V call is TRBV25-1, the J call TRBJ2-5; the D call of TRBD2 rests on TCRdb alone, since no DNA is present to check it. The CDR3 is 12 amino acids. Germline CDR1 MGHDK, CDR2 SYGVNS. The chain's CDR3 is CASASSGETQYF.

This chain connects TRBV5-8 to TRBJ2-7. The length of the CDR3 is 11 residues. Germline-derived CDR1 and CDR2 are SGHTS and YDEGEE. The CDR3 reads CATRGFYEQYF.

This chain uses TRBV29-1 with TRBJ2-3; TCRdb picks TRBD1, but there is no DNA to check that call. Germline lookup yields CDR1 SQVTM and CDR2 ANQGSEA. The CDR3 totals 15 residues. CDR3 sequence reads: CSVVGRTGITDTQYF.

This chain connects TRBV2 to TRBJ2-5; TCRdb names TRBD1, which stays unverified in the absence of DNA. The CDR3 runs 15 residues. CDR1 and CDR2 (germline): SNHLY, FYNNEI. CDR3: CASSQWGGSQETQYF.

This chain links TRBV6-1 with TRBJ2-6; lacking DNA, the TRBD1 call made by TCRdb goes unchecked. Germline CDR1 reads MNHNS; CDR2 reads SASEGT. The CDR3 spans 17 residues. The CDR3 is CASSELTGKTGANVLTF.

The V call is TRBV21-1, the J call TRBJ2-3; the D call from TCRdb, TRBD2, cannot be confirmed without DNA. TRBV21-1 is given as a pseudogene. The CDR3 totals 16 residues. This chain's CDR3 is CASSNPASGGLDTQYF.

The V gene is TRBV27, the J gene TRBJ2-7; the TCRdb D gene call, TRBD2, has no DNA to confirm it. This CDR3 has 17 amino acids. The germline gives CDR1 MNHEY, CDR2 SMNVEV (reference sequence). This chain's CDR3 is CASSLLGLRGGPHEQYF.

The chain employs TRBV6-5 and TRBJ2-2; as DNA is missing, the TRBD1 call by TCRdb cannot be tested. CDR1 is MNHEY and CDR2 is SVGAGI in the germline V gene. This CDR3 has 17 amino acids. The CDR3 protein is CASSYSMAGGPTGELFF.

J is TRBJ1-2 and V is TRBV5-1. This CDR3 region has 13 residues. Per the germline V gene, CDR1 is SGHRS and CDR2 is YFSETQ. The CDR3 spells CASSFDSGGGYTF.

The gene calls are TRBV29-1 and TRBJ1-2; the TCRdb D gene call, TRBD1, has no DNA to confirm it. The CDR3 length is 15 residues. Germline CDR1 SQVTM, CDR2 ANQGSEA. Here the CDR3 reads CSVAGDRGTTRGYTF.

The V gene is TRBV27, the J gene TRBJ2-5; TCRdb's assignment of TRBD1 cannot be checked, as there is no DNA. Looked up from germline, CDR1 is MNHEY and CDR2 is SMNVEV (reference sequence). The CDR3 contains 16 residues. The CDR3 protein is CASSLRGRVLGETQYF.

This rearrangement joins TRBV5-1 to TRBJ1-2; with no DNA, the TCRdb D assignment of TRBD1 cannot be verified. CDR3 length: 14 residues. CDR1 is SGHRS and CDR2 is YFSETQ in the germline V gene. The CDR3 spells CASSADRVLGGYTF.